The rows below give T cell receptor beta chains drawn from one sample of a study of blood T cell repertoires in COVID-19. Sequencing was performed with immunoSEQ multiplex PCR; in TCRdb, only in-frame clones are kept and a portion is missing. The sample consists of around 190,000 clones, roughly 80% of them appearing once. Sequenced sample: peripheral blood. These receptors all come from a woman in her 70s with COVID-19, enrolled during active disease. Each CDR3 is given with its conserved first and last residue. The D gene is left open where the match is weak. Only part of the rows carry a size: once, few, many, or a class if the clone is expanded.

CDR3 protein: CASSPTLSGPSYNEQFF
CDR3 DNA: TGTGCCAGCAGCCCGACCCTAAGCGGGCCCTCCTACAATGAGCAGTTCTTC
D gene: .
V gene: TRBV11-2
J gene: TRBJ2-1
clone size: .

CDR3 protein: CASRRLGETGELFF
CDR3 DNA: TGTGCCAGCAGAAGACTAGGTGAAACCGGGGAGCTGTTTTTT
D gene: .
V gene: TRBV28
J gene: TRBJ2-2
clone size: .

CDR3 protein: CASSPSGLPGTQYF
CDR3 DNA: TGTGCCAGCAGCCCCTCGGGACTTCCGGGGACCCAGTACTTC
D gene: .
V gene: TRBV9
J gene: TRBJ2-5
clone size: .

CDR3 protein: CASSQVNNSPLHF
CDR3 DNA: TGTGCCAGCAGCCAAGTTAATAATTCACCCCTCCACTTT
D gene: .
V gene: TRBV3-1/TRBV3-2
J gene: TRBJ1-6
clone size: .

CDR3 protein: CASGAQTTSGNTIYF
CDR3 DNA: TGTGCCAGTGGGGCCCAGACGACTTCTGGAAACACCATATATTTT
D gene: .
V gene: TRBV19
J gene: TRBJ1-3
clone size: .

CDR3 protein: CASSFFSGTGNYGYTF
CDR3 DNA: TGTGCCAGCAGTTTTTTTTCCGGGACAGGCAACTATGGCTACACCTTC
D gene: TRBD1
V gene: TRBV6-2/TRBV6-3
J gene: TRBJ1-2
clone size: few

CDR3 protein: CASSLDDEQFF
CDR3 DNA: TGTGCCAGCAGCTTAGACGATGAGCAGTTCTTC
D gene: .
V gene: TRBV11-3
J gene: TRBJ2-1
clone size: once

CDR3 protein: CASSPLTSRNEQFF
CDR3 DNA: TGTGCCAGCAGCCCCTTGACTAGCCGCAATGAGCAGTTCTTC
D gene: TRBD2
V gene: TRBV5-4
J gene: TRBJ2-1
clone size: few

CDR3 protein: CAISELLAGGPTDTQYF
CDR3 DNA: TGTGCCATCAGTGAGTTGCTAGCGGGAGGGCCAACAGATACGCAGTATTTT
D gene: TRBD2
V gene: TRBV10-3
J gene: TRBJ2-3
clone size: .

CDR3 protein: CASSSTGEGQPQHF
CDR3 DNA: TGTGCCAGCAGCTCTACCGGCGAGGGTCAGCCCCAGCATTTT
D gene: .
V gene: TRBV7-3
J gene: TRBJ1-5
clone size: .

CDR3 protein: CASRIDRAGANVLTF
CDR3 DNA: TGTGCCAGCAGGATAGACAGGGCTGGGGCCAACGTCCTGACTTTC
D gene: TRBD1
V gene: TRBV5-4
J gene: TRBJ2-6
clone size: .

CDR3 protein: CASSLVAEGTEAFF
CDR3 DNA: TGTGCCAGCAGCTTAGTAGCTGAGGGTACTGAAGCTTTCTTT
D gene: .
V gene: TRBV7-9
J gene: TRBJ1-1
clone size: .

CDR3 protein: CASSLVIVSSGNTIYF
CDR3 DNA: TGTGCCAGCAGCTTAGTAATCGTGTCCTCTGGAAACACCATATATTTT
D gene: .
V gene: TRBV7-9
J gene: TRBJ1-3
clone size: .

CDR3 protein: CASSWTIRYEQYF
CDR3 DNA: TGTGCCAGTAGTTGGACAATTAGGTACGAGCAGTACTTC
D gene: .
V gene: TRBV19
J gene: TRBJ2-7
clone size: .

CDR3 protein: CASSFWGVNQPQHF
CDR3 DNA: TGTGCCAGCAGCTTCTGGGGGGTCAATCAGCCCCAGCATTTT
D gene: .
V gene: TRBV7-8
J gene: TRBJ1-5
clone size: few

CDR3 protein: CASSLRYSGNTIYF
CDR3 DNA: TGTGCCAGCAGCTTGCGTTACTCTGGAAACACCATATATTTT
D gene: .
V gene: TRBV5-6
J gene: TRBJ1-3
clone size: .

CDR3 protein: CASSQVRGSGSPRYF
CDR3 DNA: TGCGCCAGCAGCCAAGTACGGGGTAGCGGGTCCCCCAGGTATTTT
D gene: TRBD2
V gene: TRBV4-3
J gene: TRBJ2-3
clone size: .

CDR3 protein: CASSSTGTGVSYTF
CDR3 DNA: TGTGCCAGCAGCTCTACCGGGACAGGGGTTAGCTACACCTTC
D gene: TRBD1
V gene: TRBV27
J gene: TRBJ1-2
clone size: .

CDR3 protein: CASLNVGRLDYEQYF
CDR3 DNA: TGTGCCAGCTTGAATGTAGGCAGACTAGACTACGAGCAGTACTTC
D gene: .
V gene: TRBV28
J gene: TRBJ2-7
clone size: .

CDR3 protein: CASSLGQGAIQPQHF
CDR3 DNA: TGTGCCAGCAGCTTAGGACAGGGGGCGATACAGCCCCAGCATTTT
D gene: TRBD1
V gene: TRBV7-2
J gene: TRBJ1-5
clone size: .

CDR3 protein: CASSSRMDRPDYGYTF
CDR3 DNA: TGTGCCAGCAGCTCTCGGATGGACAGGCCCGACTATGGCTACACCTTC
D gene: TRBD1
V gene: TRBV5-5
J gene: TRBJ1-2
clone size: .

CDR3 protein: CASSLTYVVKAFF
CDR3 DNA: TGTGCCAGCAGTTTAACTTACGTGGTCAAAGCTTTCTTT
D gene: .
V gene: TRBV28
J gene: TRBJ1-1
clone size: .

CDR3 protein: CASSLDRGTTGNTIYF
CDR3 DNA: TGCGCCAGCAGCTTGGACAGGGGGACAACTGGAAACACCATATATTTT
D gene: TRBD1
V gene: TRBV5-1
J gene: TRBJ1-3
clone size: .

CDR3 protein: CSVAGLLRAEQFF
CDR3 DNA: TGCAGCGTTGCGGGACTCCTTCGCGCGGAGCAGTTCTTC
D gene: .
V gene: TRBV29-1
J gene: TRBJ2-1
clone size: .

CDR3 protein: CASSREKSSGNTIYF
CDR3 DNA: TGTGCCAGCAGTCGGGAGAAATCCTCTGGAAACACCATATATTTT
D gene: .
V gene: TRBV6-5
J gene: TRBJ1-3
clone size: .

CDR3 protein: CASSLGQLSNSPLHF
CDR3 DNA: TGCGCCAGCAGCTTAGGACAGCTTTCTAATTCACCCCTCCACTTT
D gene: .
V gene: TRBV5-1
J gene: TRBJ1-6
clone size: .

CDR3 protein: CASSPDSYGYTF
CDR3 DNA: TGTGCCAGCAGTCCCGACAGCTATGGCTACACCTTC
D gene: .
V gene: TRBV6-6
J gene: TRBJ1-2
clone size: .

CDR3 protein: CASKGGREVTETQYF
CDR3 DNA: TGTGCCAGTAAGGGCGGGCGGGAGGTTACGGAGACCCAGTACTTC
D gene: TRBD2
V gene: TRBV19
J gene: TRBJ2-5
clone size: .

CDR3 protein: CASSSRLDYGYTF
CDR3 DNA: TGTGCCAGCAGCTCGAGACTGGACTATGGCTACACCTTC
D gene: .
V gene: TRBV7-2
J gene: TRBJ1-2
clone size: .

CDR3 protein: CASSSPTGRKDTQYF
CDR3 DNA: TGTGCCAGCAGCTCCCCGACAGGGAGAAAGGATACGCAGTATTTT
D gene: TRBD1
V gene: TRBV5-5
J gene: TRBJ2-3
clone size: once

CDR3 protein: CSVVGGSSGRGIIEQFF
CDR3 DNA: TGCAGCGTTGTCGGGGGAAGTAGCGGGAGGGGTATTATTGAGCAGTTCTTC
D gene: TRBD2
V gene: TRBV29-1
J gene: TRBJ2-1
clone size: .

CDR3 protein: CASSLAPTGSSGNTIYF
CDR3 DNA: TGTGCCAGCAGCTTAGCCCCGACAGGGAGCTCTGGAAACACCATATATTTT
D gene: TRBD1
V gene: TRBV7-2
J gene: TRBJ1-3
clone size: .

CDR3 protein: CASSPVEHYNSPLHF
CDR3 DNA: TGTGCCAGCAGTCCCGTTGAGCACTATAATTCACCCCTCCACTTT
D gene: .
V gene: TRBV28
J gene: TRBJ1-6
clone size: .

CDR3 protein: CASSLWGHLAGQETQYF
CDR3 DNA: TGTGCCAGCAGCTTATGGGGACACCTCGCCGGGCAAGAGACCCAGTACTTC
D gene: .
V gene: TRBV11-2
J gene: TRBJ2-5
clone size: .

CDR3 protein: CASSFSYNEQFF
CDR3 DNA: TGTGCCAGCAGCTTCAGTTACAATGAGCAGTTCTTC
D gene: .
V gene: TRBV11-2
J gene: TRBJ2-1
clone size: once

CDR3 protein: CASIRGYRREKLFF
CDR3 DNA: TGTGCCAGCATTAGGGGGTATAGGAGGGAAAAACTGTTTTTT
D gene: .
V gene: TRBV28
J gene: TRBJ1-4
clone size: few

CDR3 protein: CASSTRDSRREQYF
CDR3 DNA: TGTGCCAGCAGCACCCGGGACAGTAGACGCGAGCAGTACTTC
D gene: TRBD1
V gene: TRBV3-1/TRBV3-2
J gene: TRBJ2-7
clone size: medium-sized